This TCR beta chain was identified in a study of human T cells and chemical hapten exposure. Findings of the study overall: Alopecia affecting every donor means their immune response may not match healthy people's.

As regards this clonotype: What it binds is unknown.

Time point noted: patch test 2, 6 weeks after DPC sensitization. Treatment described: therapeutic diphenylcyclopropenone sensitization with weekly scalp DPC. MiXCR, applied by TCRdb to the RACE reads, yields one record per CDR3 protein. Of approximately 91,000 distinct CDR3 sequences listed, 11% are singletons. Trimming removed 6 bases from V and 4 bases from J, with 22 bases in between. Germline V gives CDR1 SGHTA, CDR2 FQGNSA. This CDR3 is built from 17 residues. This TCR derives from a man between 18 and 29 years old with alopecia areata. Some clones in this sample may be carry-over from other donors' samples. The chain employs TRBV7-2 and TRBJ1-3, with a tentative D call TRBD1 (6 bases). This specimen consisted of whole blood, obtained in connection with sensitization to the hapten diphenylcyclopropenone (DPC). CDR3 region: CASSRRWTAKGGNTIYF. In nucleotides, the CDR3 is TGTGCCAGCAGTCGGAGGTGGACAGCAAAGGGAGGAAACACCATATATTTT.